The following is a T cell receptor beta chain sequence with its context. Its target is not known. This sample was included in a study of beta chain features in type 1 diabetes. Study in general: Examination covered 100 million to 140 million sorted cells spanning all samples.

The CDR3 sequence is 18 residues long. The V gene end was trimmed by 7 bases and the J gene end by 0 bases; junction bases not matched to a gene: 11. Germline lookup yields CDR1 MDHEN and CDR2 SYDVKM. Expressed TCRB transcripts were sequenced because the entire RNA isolate underwent reverse transcription. Using immunoSEQ multiplex PCR, the repertoire was profiled, and TCRdb retains in-frame clones only, with some absent. The data show more than 550,000 clones, with over 13% seen just once and less than 0.04% held by the top ten. Study conclusions and caveats: PCR, the amplification step, might favor shorter templates, equally in patients and controls. Among all four CD4+ subsets, Type 1 diabetes patients had TCRB CDR3s that were moderately but significantly shorter.

The V and J genes are TRBV28 and TRBJ1-5; 11 bases map to TRBD1. Sequences were obtained from naive CD4+ T cells from blood. This sequence originates from a man younger than 35 with type 1 diabetes. CDR3 coding DNA: TGTGCCAGCAAAAGAATTACGGACAGGGGGCATAGCAATCAGCCCCAGCATTTT. Its protein is CASKRITDRGHSNQPQHF.